The source of this T cell receptor beta chain is a study of T-cell memory formation after mild COVID-19. Findings of the study overall: Clones that contracted from day 15 to 85 had balanced CD4/CD8; later expanders were CD4+ biased.

The CDR3 runs to 16 residues. Germline values: CDR1 DFQATT, CDR2 SNEGSKA (reference sequence). J gave up 9 bases and V 0 bases, and 7 bases lay outside the gene matches. 5'RACE with constant-segment primers built TCRalpha and TCRbeta cDNA libraries with UMIs. TCRdb processed the 5' RACE reads anew with MiXCR; each CDR3 protein has one entry. The table lists about 400,000 distinct CDR3 sequences, approximately 15% of them singletons. Concerning this clonotype: Its target is not known.

The material sequenced was PBMCs or a T cell subset sorted from them (not recorded which). The receptor was isolated from a man between 18 and 29 years old who had mild COVID-19 (a few samples of this study predate the infection). Cell type and time point are not known. The V gene is TRBV20-1, the J gene TRBJ1-6; the match to TRBD1 covers 11 bases. CDR3 nucleotide sequence: TGCAGTGCTAGAGACCACGGACAGGGGGCGGTTTCACCCCTCCACTTT. This encodes CSARDHGQGAVSPLHF.